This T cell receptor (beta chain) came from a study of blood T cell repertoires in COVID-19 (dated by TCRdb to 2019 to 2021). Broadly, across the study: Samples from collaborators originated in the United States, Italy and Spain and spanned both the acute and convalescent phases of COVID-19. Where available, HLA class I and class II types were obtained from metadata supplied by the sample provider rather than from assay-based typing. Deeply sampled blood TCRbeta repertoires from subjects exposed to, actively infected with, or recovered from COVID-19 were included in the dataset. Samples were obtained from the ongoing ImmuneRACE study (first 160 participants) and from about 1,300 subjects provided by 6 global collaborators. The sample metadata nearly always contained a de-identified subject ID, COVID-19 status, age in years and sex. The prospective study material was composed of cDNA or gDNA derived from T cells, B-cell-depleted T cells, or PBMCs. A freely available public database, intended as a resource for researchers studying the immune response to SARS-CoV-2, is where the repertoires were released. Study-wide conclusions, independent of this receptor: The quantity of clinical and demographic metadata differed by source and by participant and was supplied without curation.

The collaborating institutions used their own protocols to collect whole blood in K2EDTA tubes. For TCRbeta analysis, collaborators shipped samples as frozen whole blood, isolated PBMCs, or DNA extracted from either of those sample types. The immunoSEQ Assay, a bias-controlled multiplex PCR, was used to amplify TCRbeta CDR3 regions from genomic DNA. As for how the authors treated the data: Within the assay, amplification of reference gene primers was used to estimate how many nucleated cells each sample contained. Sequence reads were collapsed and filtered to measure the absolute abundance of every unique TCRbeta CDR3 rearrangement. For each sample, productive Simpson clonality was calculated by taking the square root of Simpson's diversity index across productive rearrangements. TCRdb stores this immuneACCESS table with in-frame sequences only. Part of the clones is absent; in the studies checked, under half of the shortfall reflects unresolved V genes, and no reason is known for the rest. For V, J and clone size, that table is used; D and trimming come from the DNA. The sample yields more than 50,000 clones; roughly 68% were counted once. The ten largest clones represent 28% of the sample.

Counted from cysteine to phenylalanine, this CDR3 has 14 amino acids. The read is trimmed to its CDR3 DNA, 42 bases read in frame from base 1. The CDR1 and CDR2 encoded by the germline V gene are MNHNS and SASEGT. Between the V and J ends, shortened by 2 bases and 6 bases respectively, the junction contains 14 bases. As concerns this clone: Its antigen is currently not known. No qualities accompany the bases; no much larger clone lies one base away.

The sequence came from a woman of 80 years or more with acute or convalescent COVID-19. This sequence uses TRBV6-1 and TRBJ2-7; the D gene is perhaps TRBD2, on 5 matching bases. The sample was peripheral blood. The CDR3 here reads CASSEFTVRGEQYF. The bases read TGTGCCAGCAGTGAATTTACAGTTCGGGGCGAGCAGTACTTC.